This T cell receptor beta chain is from a study of post-analysis software for immune sequencing data (dated by TCRdb to about 2015). Notes on the research overall: Recorded disease courses included relapsing-remitting, secondary progressive and progressive-relapsing multiple sclerosis, with some patients lacking subtype annotation. The patient repertoires were set against roughly eleven previously published healthy control repertoires from donors whose ages ranged from 6 to 25 years. A subset of samples was prepared in parallel using single-end sample barcoding, then pooled and co-amplified after Illumina adapter ligation. Overall results and qualifications from the work: Significantly higher frequencies in patients than in controls were found for roughly 5 TRBV segments, including TRBV5-6, TRBV5-1 and TRBV20-1. Direct clustering with F measure revealed strong co-clustering of samples prepared in the same batch, which led to a batch-effect correction. The multiple sclerosis patient group was slightly younger than the control group. Multiple sclerosis patients had significantly lower normalized Chao1 diversity than controls, a result that suggests substantial peripheral T-cell clonal expansion.

Library preparation used PCR. Sequencing relied on an Illumina HiSeq 2500. To reduce PCR and sequencing biases, unique molecular identifiers were built into the TCR beta cDNA libraries. Per 1 to 10 million input T cells, roughly 0.5 million cDNA molecules were obtained, such that each molecule approximated one T cell. The same protocol used for the earlier healthy control dataset was applied to prepare and sequence the patient libraries. Samples belonging to the same batch were prepared together, multiplexed and sequenced on a shared HiSeq lane. Per the original workflow: MIGEC was used to process the raw barcoded reads, and molecular identifier groups with only a single read were discarded before consensus assembly and CDR3 extraction. Clonotype tables were post-analysed with VDJtools, normalizing diversity by down-sampling all datasets to the smallest sample size. In repertoire overlap clustering, CDR3 amino acid sequences, but not nucleotide sequences, were matched to correct batch-related cross-sample contamination. Using fastp at Q25 and MiXCR, TCRdb reprocessed the public reads and kept productive beta chains. Each entry merges the rows of one CDR3 protein and shows their most common DNA and genes. What appears here as the V and J calls and clone size reflects TCRdb's work, not the paper's. The sample table contains roughly 650,000 distinct CDR3 sequences; only one count was recorded for approximately 59% of them. The top ten hold around 11% of the sample.

Measured from the cysteine to the phenylalanine, the CDR3 is 16 residues long. Only the CDR3 region is kept as DNA, spanning 48 bases read in frame from base 1. The germline V gene (reference sequence) provides CDR1 DFQATT and CDR2 SNEGSKA. V drops 0 bases and J drops 3 bases, leaving 18 bases in between. To demonstrate the VDJtools post-analysis software, the study profiled TCR beta repertoires from the peripheral blood of about 13 young patients with multiple sclerosis. The multiple sclerosis patients were children and adolescents between roughly 6 and 15 years of age. On this clonotype: The specificity of this receptor is unknown. No much larger clonotype is one base removed from it; base qualities were not supplied.

The receptor chain draws on TRBV20-1 and TRBJ2-7; the D gene is possibly TRBD1, with 5 bases matching. This TCR derives from a girl aged 2 to 9 with multiple sclerosis. Material for sequencing was blood. The CDR3 is CSAREGVPHPFYEQYF. The DNA sequence is TGCAGTGCTAGAGAAGGGGTTCCCCACCCTTTCTACGAGCAGTACTTC.